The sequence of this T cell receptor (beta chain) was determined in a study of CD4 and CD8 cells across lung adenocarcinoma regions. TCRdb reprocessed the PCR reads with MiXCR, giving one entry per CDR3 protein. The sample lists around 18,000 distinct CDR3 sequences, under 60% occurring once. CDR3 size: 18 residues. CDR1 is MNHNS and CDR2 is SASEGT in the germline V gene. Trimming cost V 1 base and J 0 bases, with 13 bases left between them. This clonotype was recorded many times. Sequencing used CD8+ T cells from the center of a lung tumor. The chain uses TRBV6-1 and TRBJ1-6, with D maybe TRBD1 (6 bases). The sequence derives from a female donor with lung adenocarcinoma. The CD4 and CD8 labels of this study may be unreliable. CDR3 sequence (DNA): TGTGCCAGCAGTGAAGTCAGACAGGAGAGCTCCTATAATTCACCCCTCCACTTT. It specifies CASSEVRQESSYNSPLHF.